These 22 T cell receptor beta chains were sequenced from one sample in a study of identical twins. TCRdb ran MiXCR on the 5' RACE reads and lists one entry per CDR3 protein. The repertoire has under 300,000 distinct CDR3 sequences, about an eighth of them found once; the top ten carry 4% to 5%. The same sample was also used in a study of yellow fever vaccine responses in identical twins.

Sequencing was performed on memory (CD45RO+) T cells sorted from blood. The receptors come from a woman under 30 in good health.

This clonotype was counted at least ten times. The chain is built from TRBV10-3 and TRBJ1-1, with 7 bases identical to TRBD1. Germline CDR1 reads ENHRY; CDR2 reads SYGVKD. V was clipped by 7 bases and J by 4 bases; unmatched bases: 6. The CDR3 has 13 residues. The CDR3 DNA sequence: TGTGCCATCACCGAGGGGGCGTTCACTGAAGCTTTCTTT. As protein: CAITEGAFTEAFF.

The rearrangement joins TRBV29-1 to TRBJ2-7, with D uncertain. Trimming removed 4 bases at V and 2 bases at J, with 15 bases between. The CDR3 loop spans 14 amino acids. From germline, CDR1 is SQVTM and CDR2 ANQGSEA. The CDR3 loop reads CSVVVEPGPYEQYF. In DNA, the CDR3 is TGCAGCGTTGTGGTAGAACCCGGGCCCTACGAGCAGTACTTC.

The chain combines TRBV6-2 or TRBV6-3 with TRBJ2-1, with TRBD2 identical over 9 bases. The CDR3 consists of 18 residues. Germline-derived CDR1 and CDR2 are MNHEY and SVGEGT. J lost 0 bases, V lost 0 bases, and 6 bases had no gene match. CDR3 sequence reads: CASSYSLAGKTSYNEQFF. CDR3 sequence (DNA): TGTGCCAGCAGTTACTCGCTAGCGGGAAAAACCTCCTACAATGAGCAGTTCTTC.

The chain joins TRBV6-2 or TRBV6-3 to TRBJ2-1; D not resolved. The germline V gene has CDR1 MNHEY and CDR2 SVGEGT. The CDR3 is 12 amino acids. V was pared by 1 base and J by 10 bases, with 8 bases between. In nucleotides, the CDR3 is TGTGCCAGCAGTTACTTGCGTGGGGAGCAGTTCTTC. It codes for CASSYLRGEQFF.

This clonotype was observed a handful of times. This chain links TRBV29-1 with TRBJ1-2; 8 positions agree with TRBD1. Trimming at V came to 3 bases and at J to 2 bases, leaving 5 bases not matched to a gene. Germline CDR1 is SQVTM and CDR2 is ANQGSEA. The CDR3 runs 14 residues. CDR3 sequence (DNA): TGCAGCGTTGACGGGACAGGAGAGAACTATGGCTACACCTTC. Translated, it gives CSVDGTGENYGYTF.

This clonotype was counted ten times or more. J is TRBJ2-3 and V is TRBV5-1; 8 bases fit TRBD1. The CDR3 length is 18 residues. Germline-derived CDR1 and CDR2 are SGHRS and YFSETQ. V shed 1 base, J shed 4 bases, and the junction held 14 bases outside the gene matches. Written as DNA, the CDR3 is TGCGCCAGCAGCTTGCTAGGAAGGACACCCAGGGGGCCAGATACGCAGTATTTT. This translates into CASSLLGRTPRGPDTQYF.

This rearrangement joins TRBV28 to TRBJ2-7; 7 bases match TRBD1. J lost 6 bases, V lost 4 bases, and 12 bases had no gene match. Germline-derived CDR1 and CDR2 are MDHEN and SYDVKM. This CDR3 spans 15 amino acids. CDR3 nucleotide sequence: TGTGCCAGCAGTTCCACAGGGGAGAGGGGTCGCGAGCAGTACTTC. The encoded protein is CASSSTGERGREQYF.

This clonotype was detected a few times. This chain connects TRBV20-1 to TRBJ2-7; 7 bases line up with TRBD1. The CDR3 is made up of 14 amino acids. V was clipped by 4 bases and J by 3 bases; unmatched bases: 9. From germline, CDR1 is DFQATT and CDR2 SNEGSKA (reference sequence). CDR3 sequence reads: CSANRDSLFYEQYF. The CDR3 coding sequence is TGCAGTGCTAACCGGGACAGCTTATTCTACGAGCAGTACTTC.

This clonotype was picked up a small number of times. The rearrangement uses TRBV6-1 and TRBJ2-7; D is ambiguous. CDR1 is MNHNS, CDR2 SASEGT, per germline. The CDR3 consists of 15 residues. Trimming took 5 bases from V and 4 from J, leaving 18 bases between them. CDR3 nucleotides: TGTGCCAGCAGTCCGATCTCTAAAGTTCAGTACGAGCAGTACTTC. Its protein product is CASSPISKVQYEQYF.

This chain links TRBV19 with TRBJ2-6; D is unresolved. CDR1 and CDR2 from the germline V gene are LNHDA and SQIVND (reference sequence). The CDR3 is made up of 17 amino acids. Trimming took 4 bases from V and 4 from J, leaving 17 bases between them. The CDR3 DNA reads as TGTGCCAGTAGTACCCCCGGAGCTGGCTGGGGGGCCAACGTCCTGACTTTC. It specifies CASSTPGAGWGANVLTF. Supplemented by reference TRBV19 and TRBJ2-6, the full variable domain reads DGGITQSPKYLFRKEGQNVTLSCEQNLNHDAMYWYRQDPGQGLRLIYYSQIVNDFQKGDIAEGYSVSREKKESFPLTVTSAQKNPTAFYLCASSTPGAGWGANVLTFGAGSRLTVL.

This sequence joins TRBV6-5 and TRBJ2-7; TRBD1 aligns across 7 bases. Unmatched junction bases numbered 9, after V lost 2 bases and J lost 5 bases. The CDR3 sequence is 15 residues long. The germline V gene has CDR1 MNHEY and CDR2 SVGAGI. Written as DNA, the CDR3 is TGTGCCAGCAGTTACGTGAACAGGGGTTTCGACGAGCAGTACTTC. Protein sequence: CASSYVNRGFDEQYF.

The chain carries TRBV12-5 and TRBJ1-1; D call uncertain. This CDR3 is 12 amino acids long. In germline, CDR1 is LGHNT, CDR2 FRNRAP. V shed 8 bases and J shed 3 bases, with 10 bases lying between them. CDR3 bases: TGTGCTAGTAAACGGGAGGACACTGAAGCTTTCTTT. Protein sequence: CASKREDTEAFF.

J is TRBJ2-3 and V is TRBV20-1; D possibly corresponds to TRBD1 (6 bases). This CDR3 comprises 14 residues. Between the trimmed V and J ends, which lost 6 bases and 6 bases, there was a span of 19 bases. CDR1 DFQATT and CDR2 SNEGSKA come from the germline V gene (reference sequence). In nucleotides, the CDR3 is TGCAGTGCAACCCCTGGACAGACTCAGGATACGCAGTATTTT. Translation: CSATPGQTQDTQYF.

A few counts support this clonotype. The CDR3 loop reads CASSLMAGGGETQYF. Here the CDR3 DNA reads TGTGCCAGCAGCTTAATGGCGGGGGGGGGAGAGACCCAGTACTTC. The V gene is TRBV7-3, the J gene TRBJ2-5, with 9 bases aligning to TRBD2. Losses at the gene ends were 1 base for V and 4 bases for J; bases not matched to a gene: 4. The CDR3 runs to 15 residues. Per the germline V gene, CDR1 is SGHTA and CDR2 is FQGTGA.

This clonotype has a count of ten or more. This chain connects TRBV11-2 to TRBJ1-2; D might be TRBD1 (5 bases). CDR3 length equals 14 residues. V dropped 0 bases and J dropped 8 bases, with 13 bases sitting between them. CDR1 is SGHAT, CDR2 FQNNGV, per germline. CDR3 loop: CASSLDRGGRGYTF. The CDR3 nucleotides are TGTGCCAGCAGCTTAGATCGGGGGGGTCGAGGCTACACCTTC. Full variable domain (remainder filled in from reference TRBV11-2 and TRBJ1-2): EAGVAQSPRYKIIEKRQSVAFWCNPISGHATLYWYQQILGQGPKLLIQFQNNGVVDDSQLPKDRFSAERLKGVDSTLKIQPAKLEDSAVYLCASSLDRGGRGYTFGSGTRLTVV.

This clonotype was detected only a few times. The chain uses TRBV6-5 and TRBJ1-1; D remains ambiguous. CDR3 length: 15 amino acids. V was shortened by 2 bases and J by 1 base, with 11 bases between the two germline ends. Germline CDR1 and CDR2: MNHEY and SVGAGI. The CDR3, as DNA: TGTGCCAGCAGTTACGGTTTCGGAGCGAACACTGAAGCTTTCTTT. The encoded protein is CASSYGFGANTEAFF.

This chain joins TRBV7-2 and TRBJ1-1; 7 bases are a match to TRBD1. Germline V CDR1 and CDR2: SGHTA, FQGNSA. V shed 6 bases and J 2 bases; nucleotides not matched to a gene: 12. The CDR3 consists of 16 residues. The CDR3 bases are TGTGCCAGCAGGACGATAACCGGGACAGTTAACACTGAAGCTTTCTTT. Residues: CASRTITGTVNTEAFF.

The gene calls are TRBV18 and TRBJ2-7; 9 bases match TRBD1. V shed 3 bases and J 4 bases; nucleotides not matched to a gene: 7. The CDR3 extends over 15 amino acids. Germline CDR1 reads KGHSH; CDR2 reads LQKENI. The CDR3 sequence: CASSPTGQGSYEQYF. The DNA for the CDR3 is TGTGCCAGCTCACCCACGGGACAGGGCTCTTACGAGCAGTACTTC.

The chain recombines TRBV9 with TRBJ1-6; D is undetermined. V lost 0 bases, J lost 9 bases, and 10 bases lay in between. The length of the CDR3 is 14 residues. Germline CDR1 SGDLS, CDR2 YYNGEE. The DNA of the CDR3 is TGTGCCAGCAGCGTAGCTTCGCTTGGTTCACCCCTCCACTTT. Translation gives CASSVASLGSPLHF.

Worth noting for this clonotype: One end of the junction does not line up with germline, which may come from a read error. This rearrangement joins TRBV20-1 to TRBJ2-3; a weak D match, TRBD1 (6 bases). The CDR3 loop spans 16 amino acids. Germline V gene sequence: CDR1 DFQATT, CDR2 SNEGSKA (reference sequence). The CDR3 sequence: CCARDYLRDNTDTQYF. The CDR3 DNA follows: TGCTGTGCTAGAGATTACCTCCGGGACAACACAGATACGCAGTATTTT.

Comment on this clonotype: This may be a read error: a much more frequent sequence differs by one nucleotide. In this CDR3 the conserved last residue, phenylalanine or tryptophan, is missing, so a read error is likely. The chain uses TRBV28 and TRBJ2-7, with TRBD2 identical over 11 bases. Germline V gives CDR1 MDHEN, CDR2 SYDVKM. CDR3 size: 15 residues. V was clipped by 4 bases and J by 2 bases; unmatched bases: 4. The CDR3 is CASSSGTSGAYEQYI. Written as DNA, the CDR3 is TGTGCCAGCAGTTCCGGGACTAGCGGAGCCTACGAGCAGTACATC.

The CDR3 sequence is CASSLRREPFTDTQYF. For the CDR3, the DNA is TGTGCCAGCAGCTTACGACGGGAGCCCTTCACAGATACGCAGTATTTT. V is TRBV11-3 and J is TRBJ2-3; maybe TRBD2 (6 bases). Germline V gene sequence: CDR1 SGHNT, CDR2 YENEEA. V was cut by 2 bases and J by 2 bases, with 14 bases left in between. The CDR3 totals 16 residues.